A single TCR beta chain is shown here with its context. The target antigen is unknown. One end of the junction varies from germline; a read error may be responsible. Primed by a sample-barcoded 5' primer and a J-beta primer mix, a second PCR proceeded for about 6 to 12 cycles. TCRdb re-called the 5' RACE reads through MiXCR, storing one row per CDR3 protein. The repertoire holds about 1.5 million distinct CDR3 sequences, with around 40% as singletons. The data stem from a study of blood T cells in healthy people across ages. General study findings and limits: Donor CMV infection status was unknown, possibly confounding age-related changes in expanded clonotypes. Researchers judged that diversity estimates from one million T cells fell short of true values. Strongly correlated with naive T cell percentage was TCR beta diversity.

The CDR3 loop spans 14 amino acids. The chain combines TRBV12-3 or TRBV12-4 with TRBJ1-1, with 9 bases identical to TRBD1. This TCR was sampled from a woman in her late teens or twenties in good health. Sequenced: blood. Written as DNA, the CDR3 is TGTGCCAGCACTTTAACAGGGGGCGCGTCTGAAGCTTTCTTT. Its protein product is CASTLTGGASEAFF.